Listed here are 20 T cell receptor beta chains from one sample, sequenced in a study of shared clonotypes between healthy human individuals. CD45RO-negative, CCR7-positively selected cells formed the naive CD8 fraction, excluding terminally differentiated effector memory CD45RA+ cells. The assay was immunoSEQ multiplex PCR, and TCRdb's table has in-frame clones only and misses some. The sample lists millions of clones, about 95% occurring once. Source material: naive CD8+ T cells sorted from blood. The origin of the receptors is a man aged 18 to 29 in good health.

This chain links TRBV21-1 with TRBJ2-5; the D call in the table, TRBD1, was not verified against the DNA. TRBV21-1 is termed a pseudogene. CDR3 length equals 17 residues. CDR3 in amino acids: CASSKDPAGPLQETRYF. The CDR3 nucleotides are TGTGCCAGCAGCAAAGATCCGGCAGGGCCCCTCCAAGAGACCCGGTACTTC.

This clone was seen only once. The chain joins TRBV4-3 to TRBJ2-7, with D tentatively TRBD1 (6 bases). Trimming cost V 0 bases and J 2 bases, with 8 bases left between them. The CDR3 extends over 14 amino acids. The V gene's germline CDR1 is LGHNA and CDR2 YSLEER. The CDR3 loop reads CASSQERDTYEQYF. DNA of the CDR3: TGCGCCAGCAGCCAAGAAAGGGACACCTACGAGCAGTACTTC.

The CDR3 DNA sequence: TGTGCCAGCCGGGACGGGGGTGGCGAGCAGTACTTC. Its protein product is CASRDGGGEQYF. The chain recombines TRBV6-1 with TRBJ2-7; D may be TRBD2 (6 bases). V was trimmed by 8 bases and J by 6 bases, leaving 14 bases between them. The CDR3 loop spans 12 amino acids. Germline V lookup: CDR1 MNHNS, CDR2 SASEGT.

Only one count was recorded for this clone. The chain couples TRBV10-3 to TRBJ1-1; TRBD1 might be the D (6 bases). This CDR3 has 14 amino acids. Germline V gives CDR1 ENHRY, CDR2 SYGVKD. Trimming stripped 6 bases from V and 4 bases from J, with 15 bases between. The CDR3 is CAISSGVGSTEAFF. The CDR3 coding sequence is TGTGCCATCAGCTCAGGGGTCGGGAGCACTGAAGCTTTCTTT.

The chain couples TRBV4-1 to TRBJ2-7; D perhaps matches TRBD2 (5 bases). The CDR3 loop spans 13 amino acids. The germline gives CDR1 MGHRA, CDR2 YSYEKL. Deletions cut 2 bases from V and 3 bases from J, with 8 bases between. Here the CDR3 reads CASSQRRNYEQYF. The CDR3 DNA follows: TGCGCCAGCAGCCAAAGGAGGAACTACGAGCAGTACTTC.

This rearrangement joins TRBV11-2 to TRBJ2-3, with D tentatively TRBD1 (6 bases). The CDR3 totals 19 residues. Trimming cost V 3 bases and J 2 bases, with 24 bases left between them. Germline V gene data show CDR1 as SGHAT and CDR2 as FQNNGV. DNA of the CDR3: TGTGCCAGCAGCTTGGTCTTGGGGGCTAAGGACCCCCCCACAGATACGCAGTATTTT. This translates into CASSLVLGAKDPPTDTQYF.

This chain links TRBV21-1 with TRBJ2-7; no check of the table's D call, TRBD1, against the DNA was made. TRBV21-1 is designated a pseudogene. The CDR3 is 18 residues long. Written as DNA, the CDR3 is TGTGCCAGCAGCAAAGTCCGCGTCCAGGGCAGGAGCCTCTACGAGCAGTACTTC. It is translated as CASSKVRVQGRSLYEQYF.

CDR3 amino acids: CASSFGSSGNTIYF. The DNA for the CDR3 is TGTGCCAGCAGCTTTGGAAGCTCTGGAAACACCATATATTTT. The chain carries TRBV7-2 and TRBJ1-3; D is ambiguous. The V and J ends lost 3 bases and 0 bases respectively, with 6 bases between them. The length of the CDR3 is 14 residues. CDR1 is SGHTA, CDR2 FQGNSA, per germline.

This chain connects TRBV5-3 to TRBJ2-1; no clear D. TRBV5-3 is known as an ORF, though its function is uncertain. The CDR3 spans 14 residues. This chain's CDR3 is CATARGKSYNEQFF. The DNA of the CDR3 is TGTGCGACCGCCCGCGGAAAAAGCTACAATGAGCAGTTCTTC.

The genes are TRBV4-1 and TRBJ2-7; 8 bases line up with TRBD2. The trim removed 4 bases at V and 0 bases at J, leaving 14 bases unmatched. The CDR3 contains 18 residues. Germline V lookup: CDR1 MGHRA, CDR2 YSYEKL. The CDR3 loop is CASSPHLGSGSYSYEQYF. The DNA of the CDR3 is TGCGCCAGCAGCCCGCACCTCGGGAGCGGGAGTTACTCCTACGAGCAGTACTTC.

V gene TRBV29-1 combines with J gene TRBJ2-5, with 9 nucleotides matching TRBD1. This CDR3 region has 13 residues. Per germline, CDR1 SQVTM and CDR2 ANQGSEA. V lost 5 bases to trimming and J lost 3 bases; unmatched junction nucleotides: 4. The CDR3 DNA reads TGCAGCGTTCTAACAGGGGGCGAAGAGACCCAGTACTTC. Translation gives CSVLTGGEETQYF.

V usage is TRBV5-1 and J usage is TRBJ2-3, with TRBD1 matching over 10 bases. The CDR3 totals 17 residues. Trimming removed 0 bases from V and 6 bases from J; junction bases left unmatched: 10. CDR1 SGHRS and CDR2 YFSETQ come from the germline V gene. The chain's CDR3 is CASSLEPGQGFLDTQYF. The CDR3 DNA reads TGCGCCAGCAGCTTGGAGCCGGGACAGGGGTTTTTGGATACGCAGTATTTT.

The chain employs TRBV5-1 and TRBJ2-1, with D perhaps TRBD2 (6 bases). The CDR3 spans 16 residues. Germline V lookup: CDR1 SGHRS, CDR2 YFSETQ. Trimming took off 4 bases at V and 2 bases at J, with 16 bases between the two ends. CDR3 residues: CASSLYLTRTYNEQFF. CDR3 nucleotides: TGCGCCAGCAGCCTGTATCTGACTAGGACCTACAATGAGCAGTTCTTC.

This chain links TRBV6-1 with TRBJ2-1; D not certain. The CDR3 runs to 12 residues. The V end was cut by 9 bases, the J end by 2 bases, with 8 bases between. Germline V lookup: CDR1 MNHNS, CDR2 SASEGT. This chain's CDR3 is CARPFPYNEQFF. CDR3 coding DNA: TGTGCCAGACCTTTCCCCTACAATGAGCAGTTCTTC.

V usage is TRBV5-6 and J usage is TRBJ2-2; D is unresolved. This CDR3 comprises 12 residues. In germline, CDR1 is SGHDT, CDR2 YYEEEE. V dropped 4 bases and J dropped 3 bases, with 4 bases sitting between them. Here the CDR3 reads CASSPYTGELFF. The CDR3 DNA is TGTGCCAGCAGCCCTTACACCGGGGAGCTGTTTTTT.

The rearrangement joins TRBV4-3 to TRBJ2-5; D is perhaps TRBD1 (5 bases). The CDR3 length is 15 residues. Trimming removed 1 base from V and 3 bases from J, with 12 bases in between. Per the germline V gene, CDR1 is LGHNA and CDR2 is YSLEER. CDR3 sequence (DNA): TGCGCCAGCAGCCAAGTTTGGCAGGGCGAAGAGACCCAGTACTTC. This encodes CASSQVWQGEETQYF.

The chain joins TRBV9 to TRBJ1-1, with a tentative D call TRBD1 (5 bases). Germline V gives CDR1 SGDLS, CDR2 YYNGEE. The CDR3 is 15 residues long. With 0 bases removed from V and 3 bases from J, the gap between germline ends came to 12 bases. The chain's CDR3 is CASSVDPGLDTEAFF. CDR3 nucleotide sequence: TGTGCCAGCAGCGTAGACCCGGGGCTTGACACTGAAGCTTTCTTT. The entire variable domain, with the rest obtained from reference TRBV9 and TRBJ1-1, is as follows: DSGVTQTPKHLITATGQRVTLRCSPRSGDLSVYWYQQSLDQGLQFLIQYYNGEERAKGNILERFSAQQFPDLHSELNLSSLELGDSALYFCASSVDPGLDTEAFFGQGTRLTVV.

The rearrangement uses TRBV28 and TRBJ2-4, with TRBD2 as a possible D gene (5 bases). Germline CDR1 reads MDHEN; CDR2 reads SYDVKM. The CDR3 has 13 residues. The V gene lost 4 bases and the J gene lost 6 bases, with 10 bases spanning the gap. DNA for the CDR3: TGTGCCAGCAGTTACGGCGAGGGAAACATTCAGTACTTC. Translating gives CASSYGEGNIQYF.

DNA of the CDR3: TGCGCCAGCAGCTCGGAGGACAGTAGATTTAACGGCTACACCTTC. Encoded protein: CASSSEDSRFNGYTF. This chain links TRBV5-1 with TRBJ1-2; a weak D match, TRBD1 (6 bases). From germline, CDR1 is SGHRS and CDR2 YFSETQ. The V end lost 3 bases, the J end lost 8 bases, and 20 bases lay between the germline ends. The CDR3 contains 15 residues.

The chain couples TRBV2 to TRBJ2-7; 9 positions match TRBD1. The CDR3 contains 12 residues. Germline CDR1 is SNHLY and CDR2 is FYNNEI. V trimming: 8 bases; J trimming: 3 bases; junction bases outside the gene matches: 2. CDR3 bases: TGTGCCAGCCTGGGACAGGGCTACGAGCAGTACTTC. This gives the protein CASLGQGYEQYF.